These T cell receptor beta chains were read from a single sample in a study of blood T cell repertoires in COVID-19. The method was immunoSEQ multiplex PCR; TCRdb's version includes in-frame clones alone and lacks a portion of them. Among about 190,000 clones listed, about four fifths were seen once. The source material was peripheral blood. The source of these receptors is a man aged 55-75 years with acute or convalescent COVID-19. Each CDR3 is given with its conserved first and last residue. D genes are given only for firm matches. The listing skips clone size in some rows; elsewhere it reads once, few, many or a size class.

j_gene,abundance,v_gene,d_gene,CDR3nt,CDR3aa
TRBJ1-2,.,TRBV28,.,TGTGCCAGCACCCCCGGGCAGGGAACCTATGGCTACACCTTC,CASTPGQGTYGYTF
TRBJ2-1,.,TRBV3-1/TRBV3-2,TRBD2,TGTGCCAGCAGCCAAGGTGGGGGGACTAGGGAGTTCTTC,CASSQGGGTREFF
TRBJ2-3,.,TRBV10-1,TRBD2,TGCGCCAGCAGTGAGTCGGGGCGGGGGGGCACAGATACGCAGTATTTT,CASSESGRGGTDTQYF
TRBJ2-1,.,TRBV5-1,TRBD2,TGCGCCAGCAGCCCCGGACTAGCGGGGTACAATGAGCAGTTCTTC,CASSPGLAGYNEQFF
TRBJ2-2,.,TRBV6-2/TRBV6-3,TRBD1,TGTGCCAGCAGTTACCAGACAGGGACCGGGGAGCTGTTTTTT,CASSYQTGTGELFF
TRBJ2-7,few,TRBV9,TRBD1,TGTGCCAGCAGCGTAGAGGGGGACAGGCCCATCTACGAGCAGTACTTC,CASSVEGDRPIYEQYF
TRBJ1-5,.,TRBV12-3/TRBV12-4,.,TGTGCCAGCAGCCAGGGGATGGGTCAGCCCCAGCATTTT,CASSQGMGQPQHF
TRBJ2-1,.,TRBV19,.,TGTGCCAGTAGTATTGCTTTCATGGTCGGGGGTAATGAGCAGTTCTTC,CASSIAFMVGGNEQFF
TRBJ1-2,.,TRBV12-5,TRBD1,TGTGCTAGTGGTTTAGACAGGGGAGGTGGCTACACCTTC,CASGLDRGGGYTF
TRBJ1-1,.,TRBV2,.,TGTGCCAGCAGTGGGCTCGGGGGGTTCGATGAAGCTTTCTTT,CASSGLGGFDEAFF
TRBJ2-2,.,TRBV21-1,.,TGTGCCAGCACGCTATCTACAGGGGGCCGGAACACCGGGGAGCTGTTTTTT,CASTLSTGGRNTGELFF
TRBJ1-5,.,TRBV12-5,.,TGTGCTAGTGGCCTCGGACAGATTAGCAATCAGCCCCAGCATTTT,CASGLGQISNQPQHF
TRBJ2-7,.,TRBV3-1/TRBV3-2,TRBD2,TGTGCCAGCAGCAGGACTAGCTACGAGCAGTACTTC,CASSRTSYEQYF
TRBJ2-7,.,TRBV27,TRBD2,TGTGCCAGCAGTCCCGGGACTAGCGGGGGGATCTACGAGCAGTACTTC,CASSPGTSGGIYEQYF
TRBJ2-4,few,TRBV4-1,.,TGCGCCAGCAGCCAGGGCCCTATTCTGTCTGTGATTCTAGCCAAAAACATTCAGTACTTC,CASSQGPILSVILAKNIQYF
TRBJ2-2,.,TRBV7-2,.,TGTGCCAGCAGCTTAGACAGACACACCGGGGAGCTGTTTTTT,CASSLDRHTGELFF
TRBJ1-5,few,TRBV29-1,TRBD1,TGCAGCGTAGGCATGACAGGGGCGGATCAGCCCCAGCATTTT,CSVGMTGADQPQHF
TRBJ2-1,.,TRBV25-1,TRBD2,TGTGCCAGCAGTTCCATTGGAGCGGGAGGGTCCCTCAATGAGCAGTTCTTC,CASSSIGAGGSLNEQFF
TRBJ2-3,.,TRBV5-1,TRBD2,TGCGCCAGCAGCTTGGATCCTAGCGGGGGATCTAGCACAGATACGCAGTATTTT,CASSLDPSGGSSTDTQYF
TRBJ2-2,once,TRBV6-5,TRBD2,TGTGCCAGCAGGGACCGGGACTATGGCACCGGGGAGCTGTTTTTT,CASRDRDYGTGELFF
TRBJ2-7,few,TRBV19,.,TGTGCCAGTAGTCACAGGGTGACCTACGAGCAGTACTTC,CASSHRVTYEQYF
TRBJ1-4,.,TRBV14,.,TGTGCCAGCAGCCCGGGGGGGGGTGTCGAAAAACTGTTTTTT,CASSPGGGVEKLFF
TRBJ2-4,.,TRBV11-3,.,TGTGCCAGCAGCTTAGAGGTCTTTACGAGGAACATTCAGTACTTC,CASSLEVFTRNIQYF
TRBJ1-6,.,TRBV6-6,.,TGTGCCAGCAGTTACTACAGGGCCACCCACTTT,CASSYYRATHF
TRBJ2-6,.,TRBV28,TRBD1,TGTGCCAGCACTACACCGGGACAGGGGTTCGCTGGGGCCAACGTCCTGACTTTC,CASTTPGQGFAGANVLTF
TRBJ2-3,few,TRBV7-6,.,TGTGCCAGCAGCTTAGCGCTCGGGGGGCGGTCAGATACGCAGTATTTT,CASSLALGGRSDTQYF
TRBJ1-1,.,TRBV5-1,TRBD1,TGCGCCAGCAGCACGCAGGGGGCGATGAACACTGAAGCTTTCTTT,CASSTQGAMNTEAFF
TRBJ1-5,.,TRBV24-1,.,TGTGCCACCAGTGATCAAACCGGGTCCGTCAATCAGCCCCAGCATTTT,CATSDQTGSVNQPQHF
TRBJ1-5,.,TRBV7-9,.,TGTGCCAGCAGCTTGGACTCGGCTCAGCCCCAGCATTTT,CASSLDSAQPQHF
TRBJ1-1,.,TRBV10-1,.,TGCGCCAGCAGTCTTAGGAGGGATGACTCGGCTTTCTTT,CASSLRRDDSAFF
TRBJ2-7,.,TRBV5-1,.,TGCGCCAGCCGAGACAGGTCCTACGAGCAGTACTTC,CASRDRSYEQYF
TRBJ1-5,.,TRBV20-1,TRBD1,TGCAGTGCTAGTATAGGGGGCCGTTATCAGCCCCAGCATTTT,CSASIGGRYQPQHF
TRBJ2-1,.,TRBV5-4,.,TGTGCCAGCAGCTTTTTTGCCGGGGATGAGCAGTTCTTC,CASSFFAGDEQFF
TRBJ2-1,.,TRBV6-5,.,TGTGCCAGCAGTTACTCGAGAGGGTACAATGAGCAGTTCTTC,CASSYSRGYNEQFF
TRBJ2-1,.,TRBV3-1/TRBV3-2,TRBD2,TGTGCCAGCAGCCAAGAAGGGACTAGCGGATCAAATGAGCAGTTCTTC,CASSQEGTSGSNEQFF
TRBJ1-1,.,TRBV6-5,.,TGTGCCAGCAGTTCTGGACAGCGACGGGTTAGGATCTTT,CASSSGQRRVRIF
TRBJ1-2,once,TRBV9,.,TGTGCCAGCAGCGTAGCAGGGGAGGGCCTCTATGGCTACACCTTC,CASSVAGEGLYGYTF
TRBJ2-1,.,TRBV27,TRBD2,TGTGCCAGTTCTAAAAGTAGCGGGAGCGGGGCCTACAATGAGCAGTTCTTC,CASSKSSGSGAYNEQFF
TRBJ2-7,.,TRBV11-2,TRBD2,TGTGCCAGCAGCCCCGGGACTAGATTAAGCGAGCAGTACTTC,CASSPGTRLSEQYF
TRBJ2-1,few,TRBV6-5,TRBD2,TGTGCCAGCAGCGTTAGCGGGAGCTCCTACAATGAGCAGTTCTTC,CASSVSGSSYNEQFF
TRBJ1-2,.,TRBV7-9,.,TGTGCCAGCAGCTTAGATAAGGGCAGGGCCGATGGCTACACCTTC,CASSLDKGRADGYTF
TRBJ2-6,.,TRBV4-1,.,TGCGCCAGCAGCCAACTCTCTGGGGCCAACGTCCTGACTTTC,CASSQLSGANVLTF
TRBJ1-2,.,TRBV19,.,TGTGCCACCAGGGGCCGGAGCGCTAATGGCTACACCTTC,CATRGRSANGYTF
TRBJ2-3,.,TRBV11-2,.,TGTGCCAGCAGTGGTGGGACTGATACGCAGTATTTT,CASSGGTDTQYF
TRBJ1-2,.,TRBV2,TRBD1,TGTGCCAGCAGTGAGACCGGGACAGGACTTTATGGCTACACCTTC,CASSETGTGLYGYTF
TRBJ1-1,.,TRBV6-5,.,TGTGCCAGCAGTTATTTAGAGAACACTGAAGCTTTCTTT,CASSYLENTEAFF
TRBJ2-7,.,TRBV7-2,.,TGTGCCAGCAGCTTAGACCCTAGCTCCTACGAGCAGTACTTC,CASSLDPSSYEQYF
TRBJ2-2,.,TRBV7-6,.,TGTGCCAGCAGCTTAGTTGCAGGGGACGGCGGGGAGCTGTTTTTT,CASSLVAGDGGELFF
TRBJ2-7,.,TRBV10-2,TRBD1,TGCGCCAGCAGTGATCGAGGGGGCATTTACGAGCAGTACTTC,CASSDRGGIYEQYF
TRBJ1-3,few,TRBV15,.,TGTGCCACCAGCAGAGATTCGGGGAGCTCTGGAAACACCATATATTTT,CATSRDSGSSGNTIYF
TRBJ1-1,.,TRBV5-8,.,TGTGCCAGCACCTCAACTGGGAACACTGAAGCTTTCTTT,CASTSTGNTEAFF
TRBJ2-7,once,TRBV7-6,TRBD1,TGTGCCAGCAGCCCCTACGTCAGGGGGAACGAGCAGTACTTC,CASSPYVRGNEQYF
TRBJ2-1,.,TRBV12-3/TRBV12-4,TRBD1,TGTGCCAGCAGCTCGGACAGGCTTAATGAGCAGTTCTTC,CASSSDRLNEQFF
TRBJ2-5,once,TRBV27,TRBD1,TGTGCCAGCAGTTTAGAGGGGGACAGTCAAGAGACCCAGTACTTC,CASSLEGDSQETQYF
TRBJ1-5,.,TRBV6-5,TRBD1,TGTGCCAGCAGAACCGGGACAGTTGGCAATCAGCCCCAGCATTTT,CASRTGTVGNQPQHF
TRBJ1-1,.,TRBV3-1/TRBV3-2,TRBD1,TGTGCCAGCAGCCCCCAGGGGGCAGGGGGCGGAAGGACTGAAGCTTTCTTT,CASSPQGAGGGRTEAFF
TRBJ1-5,.,TRBV12-3/TRBV12-4,.,TGTGCCAGCAGTGGAGGGAGGTTGCAGCCCCAGCATTTT,CASSGGRLQPQHF
TRBJ1-1,.,TRBV7-2,.,TGTGCCAGCAGACGTCAGGCGGGAACCACTGAAGCTTTCTTT,CASRRQAGTTEAFF
TRBJ1-2,.,TRBV5-1,TRBD1,TGCGCCAGCAGCTTGGCCCAGGGGGACGGCTACACCTTC,CASSLAQGDGYTF